These T cell receptor beta chains were read from a single sample in a study of PD-1 blockade in mismatch repair-deficient tumors. Sequencing was performed with immunoSEQ multiplex PCR; in TCRdb, only in-frame clones are kept and a portion is missing. Of around 120,000 clones listed, roughly 86% were seen once; the top ten hold 13%. The sample consisted of peripheral blood, taken 44 weeks after starting pembrolizumab. These receptors all come from an adult with mismatch repair-deficient cancer. Both conserved end residues are trimmed from each CDR3. Each record gives: V gene, CDR3 protein.

TRBV11-2,ASSFGVANTEAF
TRBV19,ASSFLAGNEQF
TRBV7-3,ASSLLGQGNTGELF
TRBV27,ASSSEPGLAHEQY
TRBV5-6,ASSPGLAGGNEQF
TRBV28,ASSSSLGADGNTIY
TRBV5-1,ASKLLAGSKDEQF
TRBV6-6,ASSYSLTQGTQY
TRBV7-2,ASSPWGRASTDTQY
TRBV5-5,ASSLRVMAYEQY
TRBV10-3,AISESGEGPHQPQH
TRBV7-2,ASKSGRAGETQY
TRBV7-9,ASSLVSGSSSYEQY
TRBV6-4,ASSEVAGYTGELF
TRBV2,ASSPDRVNTGELF
TRBV6-1,ASSEYGRPTDTQY
TRBV7-6,ASSLEAGTGELF
TRBV19,ASSISGAGNEQF
TRBV30,AWSQDITDVYGYT
TRBV10-3,AISEPGLADYNEQF
TRBV5-4,ASSLGGVDTQY
TRBV5-4,ASSGQGAIADTQY
TRBV4-1,ASSQAGTSGRGEQY
TRBV5-4,ASSHHGSRLSRGNTIY
TRBV7-8,ASSLGGDIRNQPQH
TRBV7-8,ASSLHNRRPADTQY
TRBV20-1,SGSGGETQY
TRBV19,ASSILGGLAESSYNEQF
TRBV6-5,ASGPQKETQY
TRBV5-4,ASSLVTTNYGYT
TRBV15,ATSRPGQVGNNQPQH
TRBV4-3,ASSLKDDRIGYEQY
TRBV19,ATWDRNTEAF
TRBV6-5,ASSYSGDEKETQY
TRBV7-9,ASSSREAGGISYNEQF
TRBV5-1,ASSLYSGAATYEQY
TRBV30,AWSNDRESTNEKLF
TRBV4-2,ASSQEMFGSLGEQY
TRBV11-2,ASSLGLRLAADSYNEQF
TRBV27,ASSLTGTGDTDTQY
TRBV7-8,ASSLSSHRYNEQF
TRBV11-3,ASSLAFPPGEQY
TRBV28,ASMEGVVYGYT
TRBV19,ASRPSGATNEKLF
TRBV7-2,ASSFSTGELF
TRBV6-5,ASSYGRDTQY
TRBV5-1,ASSPAGDTQY
TRBV30,AWSEGLAGGSFYNEQF
TRBV6-6,ASSSGQIYEQY
TRBV6-5,ASSTQGSGNTIY
TRBV11-2,ANRKDRLKNIQY
TRBV11-3,ASSSPWDTHNLAKNIQY
TRBV11-3,ASSEQGKTNEKLF
TRBV11-3,ASSLGTYEQY
TRBV19,ASRGSQAGELF